This T cell receptor (beta chain) emerged from a study of cytomegalovirus exposure and HLA in healthy donors. The donors gave bone marrow, and they were healthy. Primers for the PCR totalled 60 Vbeta and 13 Jbeta. In the authors' workflow: Later work found tens of millions of unique TCR beta chains, with roughly 11 million shared. Using immunoSEQ multiplex PCR, the repertoire was profiled, and TCRdb retains in-frame clones only, with some absent. Clone size and the V and J calls come from that table; the DNA yielded D and trimming. Of roughly 90,000 clones in the sample, about 88% were seen once. Findings and caveats of the study: The authors enumerated some 170 TCR beta chains as linked to cytomegalovirus. Apart from CMV serostatus, no immune exposure information was available.

V lost 0 bases and J lost 4, with 4 bases in between. The CDR3 totals 12 residues. The germline V gene has CDR1 SGHRS and CDR2 YFSETQ. With regard to this clone: Its antigen remains unknown. Other nucleotide sequences from this sample produce the same CDR3.

The sequence derives from a man younger than 35 in good health and CMV-seronegative. Sequences were obtained from PBMCs. The chain combines TRBV5-1 with TRBJ2-5; the D is unclear. The DNA of the CDR3 is TGCGCCAGCAGCTTGGTCGGAGAGACCCAGTACTTC. It encodes CASSLVGETQYF.